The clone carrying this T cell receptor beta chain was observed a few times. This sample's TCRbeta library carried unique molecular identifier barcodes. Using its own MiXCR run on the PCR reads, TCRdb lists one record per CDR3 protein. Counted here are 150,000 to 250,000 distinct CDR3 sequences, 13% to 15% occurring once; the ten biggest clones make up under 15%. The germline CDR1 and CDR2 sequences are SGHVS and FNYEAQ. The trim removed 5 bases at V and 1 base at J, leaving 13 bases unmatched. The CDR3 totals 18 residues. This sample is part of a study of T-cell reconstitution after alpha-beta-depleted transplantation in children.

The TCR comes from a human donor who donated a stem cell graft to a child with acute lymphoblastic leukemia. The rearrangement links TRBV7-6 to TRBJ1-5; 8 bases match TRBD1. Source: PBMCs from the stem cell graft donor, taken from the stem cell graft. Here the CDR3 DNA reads TGTGCCAGCAGCCCCGAGGACAGGGCCCCGTGGAGCAATCAGCCCCAGCATTTT. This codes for CASSPEDRAPWSNQPQHF.